These T cell receptor beta chains were read from a single sample in a study of T cells in Graves' hyperthyroidism and ophthalmopathy. TCRdb passed the multiplex PCR reads through MiXCR, listing each CDR3 protein once. The sample lists hundreds of thousands of distinct CDR3 sequences; under 20% were seen once. The material sequenced was blood. The source is a woman aged 25 to 45 with Graves' hyperthyroidism. Both conserved end residues are part of each CDR3. Each record gives: D gene, V gene, J gene, clone size, CDR3 protein, CDR3 DNA. The D gene is left open where the match is weak. Some rows mark clone size as missing; the rest say once, few, many or name a class of expanded clone.

D gene: NA; V gene: TRBV11-2; J gene: TRBJ2-7; clone size: NA; CDR3 protein: CASSFRMWGSHEQYF; CDR3 DNA: TGTGCCAGCAGCTTCCGGATGTGGGGGAGTCACGAGCAGTACTTC
D gene: TRBD1; V gene: TRBV28; J gene: TRBJ1-1; clone size: few; CDR3 protein: CASSFGQGGLTEAFF; CDR3 DNA: TGTGCCAGCAGTTTCGGACAGGGAGGACTCACTGAAGCTTTCTTT
D gene: TRBD1; V gene: TRBV20-1; J gene: TRBJ2-7; clone size: many; CDR3 protein: CSARELGTGSHEQYF; CDR3 DNA: TGCAGTGCTAGAGAATTAGGGACAGGGTCCCACGAGCAGTACTTC
D gene: NA; V gene: TRBV6-1; J gene: TRBJ2-7; clone size: many; CDR3 protein: CASSWARGGEQYF; CDR3 DNA: TGTGCCAGCAGCTGGGCCCGAGGAGGCGAGCAGTACTTC
D gene: NA; V gene: TRBV6-1; J gene: TRBJ1-5; clone size: few; CDR3 protein: CASSVLGSLGPQHF; CDR3 DNA: TGTGCCAGCAGTGTTCTGGGGAGTTTAGGGCCCCAGCATTTT
D gene: NA; V gene: TRBV4-2; J gene: TRBJ2-2; clone size: few; CDR3 protein: CASSQDGVAIGELFF; CDR3 DNA: TGTGCCAGCAGCCAAGATGGGGTAGCTATCGGGGAGCTGTTTTTT
D gene: NA; V gene: TRBV20-1; J gene: TRBJ2-1; clone size: many; CDR3 protein: CSASGLPEYNEQFF; CDR3 DNA: TGCAGTGCTAGTGGACTACCAGAGTACAATGAGCAGTTCTTC
D gene: NA; V gene: TRBV5-1; J gene: TRBJ1-1; clone size: few; CDR3 protein: CASSLINVVGAGTEAFF; CDR3 DNA: TGCGCCAGCAGCTTGATTAATGTGGTGGGGGCTGGAACTGAAGCTTTCTTT
D gene: TRBD2; V gene: TRBV28; J gene: TRBJ2-7; clone size: NA; CDR3 protein: CASTLLAGGVYEQYF; CDR3 DNA: TGTGCCAGCACCTTACTAGCGGGAGGGGTGTACGAGCAGTACTTC
D gene: NA; V gene: TRBV5-5; J gene: TRBJ1-2; clone size: NA; CDR3 protein: CASSLEGRSYGYTF; CDR3 DNA: TGTGCCAGCAGCTTGGAGGGACGGAGCTATGGCTACACCTTC
D gene: NA; V gene: TRBV3-1; J gene: TRBJ1-2; clone size: few; CDR3 protein: CASSHGAQVYGYTF; CDR3 DNA: TGTGCCAGCAGCCACGGGGCTCAGGTCTATGGCTACACCTTC
D gene: TRBD1; V gene: TRBV12-3/TRBV12-4; J gene: TRBJ1-6; clone size: NA; CDR3 protein: CASSSTGNNSPLHF; CDR3 DNA: TGTGCCAGCAGCTCGACAGGGAATAATTCACCCCTCCACTTT
D gene: TRBD1; V gene: TRBV28; J gene: TRBJ1-2; clone size: many; CDR3 protein: CASRPGGFYGYTF; CDR3 DNA: TGTGCCAGCAGACCAGGGGGTTTCTATGGCTACACCTTC
D gene: TRBD2; V gene: TRBV28; J gene: TRBJ2-1; clone size: NA; CDR3 protein: CASIPRGREYNEQFF; CDR3 DNA: TGTGCCAGCATCCCTCGCGGGAGGGAGTACAATGAGCAGTTCTTC
D gene: TRBD2; V gene: TRBV11-2; J gene: TRBJ2-3; clone size: NA; CDR3 protein: CASSSGLAGGPSDTQYF; CDR3 DNA: TGTGCCAGCAGCTCGGGACTAGCGGGAGGGCCGTCAGATACGCAGTATTTT
D gene: TRBD1; V gene: TRBV24-1; J gene: TRBJ1-4; clone size: NA; CDR3 protein: CATSGPGTDNEKLFF; CDR3 DNA: TGTGCCACCAGCGGCCCCGGGACAGATAATGAAAAACTGTTTTTT
D gene: TRBD1; V gene: TRBV6-1; J gene: TRBJ2-4; clone size: few; CDR3 protein: CASSDRESIQYF; CDR3 DNA: TGTGCCAGCTCAGACAGGGAGTCCATTCAGTACTTC
D gene: NA; V gene: TRBV7-2; J gene: TRBJ1-1; clone size: few; CDR3 protein: CASSSARWGNTEAFF; CDR3 DNA: TGTGCCAGCAGCTCCGCCCGGTGGGGGAACACTGAAGCTTTCTTT
D gene: NA; V gene: TRBV7-2; J gene: TRBJ1-1; clone size: many; CDR3 protein: CASSVQANTEAFF; CDR3 DNA: TGTGCCAGCAGCGTACAGGCGAACACTGAAGCTTTCTTT
D gene: TRBD2; V gene: TRBV2; J gene: TRBJ2-1; clone size: many; CDR3 protein: CASTLLAGGGNEQFF; CDR3 DNA: TGTGCCAGCACCTTACTAGCGGGAGGAGGCAATGAGCAGTTCTTC
D gene: TRBD1; V gene: TRBV19; J gene: TRBJ2-5; clone size: many; CDR3 protein: CASNHGTGRKGGETQYF; CDR3 DNA: TGTGCCAGTAACCATGGGACAGGGCGAAAAGGAGGAGAGACCCAGTACTTC
D gene: NA; V gene: TRBV20-1; J gene: TRBJ1-2; clone size: many; CDR3 protein: CSARAQGWTYGYTF; CDR3 DNA: TGCAGTGCCCGCGCTCAGGGATGGACCTATGGCTACACCTTC
D gene: TRBD1; V gene: TRBV24-1; J gene: TRBJ2-1; clone size: many; CDR3 protein: CATGTGYNEQFF; CDR3 DNA: TGTGCCACCGGGACAGGGTACAATGAGCAGTTCTTC
D gene: NA; V gene: TRBV20-1; J gene: TRBJ2-7; clone size: many; CDR3 protein: CSAPPNGSPGYEQYF; CDR3 DNA: TGCAGTGCCCCGCCCAACGGGAGCCCTGGGTACGAGCAGTACTTC
D gene: TRBD2; V gene: TRBV28; J gene: TRBJ2-2; clone size: many; CDR3 protein: CASSVAGSEVGELFF; CDR3 DNA: TGTGCCAGCAGTGTAGCGGGATCGGAGGTCGGGGAGCTGTTTTTT
D gene: NA; V gene: TRBV6-5; J gene: TRBJ2-5; clone size: NA; CDR3 protein: CASSSGAVTQYF; CDR3 DNA: TGTGCCAGCAGTTCAGGGGCTGTGACCCAGTACTTC
D gene: TRBD2; V gene: TRBV5-1; J gene: TRBJ2-7; clone size: few; CDR3 protein: CASSLIGTSSDEQYF; CDR3 DNA: TGCGCCAGCAGCTTGATAGGGACTAGTTCGGACGAGCAGTACTTC
D gene: NA; V gene: TRBV12-3/TRBV12-4; J gene: TRBJ2-6; clone size: many; CDR3 protein: CASSFSIGANVLTF; CDR3 DNA: TGTGCCAGCAGTTTCTCCATTGGGGCCAACGTCCTGACTTTC
D gene: TRBD1; V gene: TRBV27; J gene: TRBJ1-6; clone size: NA; CDR3 protein: CASSFGQGVYNSPLHF; CDR3 DNA: TGTGCCAGCAGTTTCGGACAGGGAGTTTATAATTCACCCCTCCACTTT
D gene: NA; V gene: TRBV11-2; J gene: TRBJ1-1; clone size: many; CDR3 protein: CASSQLRGKNTEAFF; CDR3 DNA: TGTGCCAGCAGCCAACTGCGGGGTAAGAACACTGAAGCTTTCTTT
D gene: TRBD1; V gene: TRBV12-3/TRBV12-4; J gene: TRBJ2-5; clone size: many; CDR3 protein: CASRRQGEETQYF; CDR3 DNA: TGTGCCAGCAGGCGACAGGGGGAAGAGACCCAGTACTTC
D gene: NA; V gene: TRBV27; J gene: TRBJ2-5; clone size: many; CDR3 protein: CASSLGRKETQYF; CDR3 DNA: TGTGCCAGCAGTTTGGGACGGAAAGAGACCCAGTACTTC
D gene: TRBD1; V gene: TRBV7-2; J gene: TRBJ2-7; clone size: few; CDR3 protein: CASSLLRGPNEQYF; CDR3 DNA: TGTGCCAGCAGCTTATTGAGGGGGCCGAACGAGCAGTACTTC
D gene: NA; V gene: TRBV5-5; J gene: TRBJ2-3; clone size: few; CDR3 protein: CASRPSFSTDTQYF; CDR3 DNA: TGTGCCAGCAGACCCTCCTTTAGCACAGATACGCAGTATTTT
D gene: NA; V gene: TRBV28; J gene: TRBJ2-4; clone size: few; CDR3 protein: CASSLQGGNIQYF; CDR3 DNA: TGTGCCAGCAGTTTACAGGGGGGAAACATTCAGTACTTC
D gene: TRBD2; V gene: TRBV4-1; J gene: TRBJ2-4; clone size: NA; CDR3 protein: CASSQGLPGLAGKTKNIQYF; CDR3 DNA: TGTGCCAGCAGCCAGGGTTTACCGGGACTAGCGGGTAAAACCAAAAACATTCAGTACTTC
D gene: TRBD2; V gene: TRBV7-3; J gene: TRBJ2-3; clone size: many; CDR3 protein: CASSPRLAGFTDTQYF; CDR3 DNA: TGTGCCAGCAGCCCCCGCCTAGCGGGATTCACAGATACGCAGTATTTT
D gene: TRBD1; V gene: TRBV3-1; J gene: TRBJ1-6; clone size: few; CDR3 protein: CASSQPGQGVSPLHF; CDR3 DNA: TGTGCCAGCAGCCAACCGGGACAGGGGGTTTCACCCCTCCACTTT
D gene: NA; V gene: TRBV28; J gene: TRBJ2-1; clone size: many; CDR3 protein: CASSLWGEYNEQFF; CDR3 DNA: TGTGCCAGCAGTTTATGGGGCGAGTACAATGAGCAGTTCTTC
D gene: NA; V gene: TRBV7-2; J gene: TRBJ1-1; clone size: few; CDR3 protein: CASSPPRGQRRIYTEAFF; CDR3 DNA: TGTGCCAGCAGCCCCCCCCGGGGGCAACGGAGGATCTACACTGAAGCTTTCTTT
D gene: NA; V gene: TRBV6-2/TRBV6-3; J gene: TRBJ1-5; clone size: NA; CDR3 protein: CASSPPEEGNQPQHF; CDR3 DNA: TGTGCCAGCAGCCCACCGGAGGAGGGCAATCAGCCCCAGCATTTT
D gene: NA; V gene: TRBV12-3/TRBV12-4; J gene: TRBJ2-1; clone size: many; CDR3 protein: CASSTGGNDEQFF; CDR3 DNA: TGTGCCAGCAGTACCGGAGGGAACGATGAGCAGTTCTTC
D gene: NA; V gene: TRBV3-1; J gene: TRBJ2-1; clone size: many; CDR3 protein: CASSQDGYSYNEQFF; CDR3 DNA: TGTGCCAGCAGCCAAGACGGTTACTCCTACAATGAGCAGTTCTTC
D gene: TRBD1; V gene: TRBV18; J gene: TRBJ1-4; clone size: NA; CDR3 protein: CASSPIQGAEEKLFF; CDR3 DNA: TGTGCCAGCTCACCGATACAGGGGGCCGAGGAAAAACTGTTTTTT
D gene: TRBD1; V gene: TRBV7-8; J gene: TRBJ2-6; clone size: once; CDR3 protein: CATSLVTGGLSGANVLTF; CDR3 DNA: TGTGCCACCAGCTTAGTGACAGGGGGACTTTCTGGGGCCAACGTCCTGACTTTC
D gene: NA; V gene: TRBV18; J gene: TRBJ1-4; clone size: NA; CDR3 protein: CASSPPETSEKLFF; CDR3 DNA: TGTGCCAGCTCACCACCGGAGACATCTGAAAAACTGTTTTTT
D gene: NA; V gene: TRBV5-1; J gene: TRBJ2-7; clone size: NA; CDR3 protein: CASSSTGLAYEQYF; CDR3 DNA: TGCGCCAGCAGCTCCACAGGGTTGGCCTACGAGCAGTACTTC
D gene: NA; V gene: TRBV27; J gene: TRBJ2-7; clone size: NA; CDR3 protein: CASSLAGTYDEQYF; CDR3 DNA: TGTGCCAGCAGTTTAGCCGGGACCTATGACGAGCAGTACTTC
D gene: TRBD1; V gene: TRBV5-1; J gene: TRBJ2-1; clone size: NA; CDR3 protein: CASSSPPRTGVYNEQFF; CDR3 DNA: TGCGCCAGCAGCTCCCCTCCCCGGACAGGAGTTTACAATGAGCAGTTCTTC
D gene: NA; V gene: TRBV20-1; J gene: TRBJ2-3; clone size: few; CDR3 protein: CSAPDRLSTDTQYF; CDR3 DNA: TGCAGTGCTCCGGACAGATTAAGCACAGATACGCAGTATTTT
D gene: TRBD1; V gene: TRBV11-2; J gene: TRBJ1-4; clone size: many; CDR3 protein: CASSSQGGTNEKLFF; CDR3 DNA: TGTGCCAGCAGCTCGCAGGGGGGCACTAATGAAAAACTGTTTTTT
D gene: NA; V gene: TRBV20-1; J gene: TRBJ1-1; clone size: NA; CDR3 protein: CSARLRGVAETEAFF; CDR3 DNA: TGCAGTGCTAGATTACGGGGGGTGGCGGAGACTGAAGCTTTCTTT
D gene: NA; V gene: TRBV4-1; J gene: TRBJ2-2; clone size: many; CDR3 protein: CASSLGQSNTGELFF; CDR3 DNA: TGCGCCAGCAGCCTCGGACAGTCTAACACCGGGGAGCTGTTTTTT
D gene: TRBD2; V gene: TRBV20-1; J gene: TRBJ2-5; clone size: many; CDR3 protein: CSARDRASGSSSWGTQYF; CDR3 DNA: TGCAGTGCTAGAGATAGGGCTAGCGGGTCATCATCATGGGGGACCCAGTACTTC